This T cell receptor (beta chain) was retrieved from a study of Ad26.COV2.S vaccination and SARS-CoV-2 variants (dated by TCRdb to the early 2020s). With regard to the full study: Vaccine-arm donors were drawn from COV1001, a multicentre, randomized, double-blind, placebo-controlled phase I-IIa trial of Ad26.COV2.S in healthy adults. Dosing of Ad26.COV2.S was intramuscular, at either 5x10^10 or 1x10^11 viral particles, delivered as one shot or as two shots spaced 56 days apart. Sequencing of the TCRbeta repertoire served to evaluate the specificity and breadth of SARS-CoV-2-reactive T cell receptors following Ad26.COV2.S vaccination. The TCR-sequenced set comprised approximately 30 samples: around 20 Ad26.COV2.S vaccine recipients, 5 placebo recipients and 8 SARS-CoV-2 convalescent individuals. Participants in the trial were split at random into five groups of five each, receiving low-dose or high-dose Ad26.COV2.S once or twice, or else placebo on both occasions. Investigators remained blinded to trial group allocation during experiments and outcome assessment. The paper's findings and limits, for the study overall: The study was not powered to compare responses between vaccine doses or regimens. Non-spike TCR breadth was comparable between vaccine and placebo recipients, consistent with the vaccine containing only spike. Compared with placebo recipients, Ad26.COV2.S recipients showed higher spike-specific TCR breadth (P = 0.0014). It was noted by the authors that total T cell responses may have been underestimated by the TCR breadth and depth analyses. After vaccination, spike-specific CD8+ and CD4+ T cell responses were reported to show substantial breadth.

On this clone: No antigen is known for it. Base qualities are not at hand, and no much larger clone is one base apart.

In the paper's terms, the treatment or condition label means: some 20 received Ad26.COV2.S at low or high dose, single or two shots; 5 received placebo; per-sample allocation not given. For vaccine and placebo recipients, repertoires were sequenced using samples collected on day 63 after the first injection. Between 29 July and 7 August 2020, Cohort 1b enrolled fewer than 30 adults aged 18-55 years at one site in Boston, USA. Ad26.COV2.S consisted of a replication-incompetent adenovirus type 26 vector by which a prefusion-stabilized SARS-CoV-2 spike protein from the original Wuhan strain was expressed. Trimming accounts for 1 base at V and 3 bases at J, while the number of junction bases matched to no gene is 4. Inclusive of the bounding cysteine and phenylalanine, the CDR3 is 16 residues long. CDR3 DNA is the only sequence kept; it has 48 bases, read in frame from the first base. Taken from the germline V gene (reference sequence), the CDR1 and CDR2 loops are SEHNR and FQNEAQ.

The immunoSEQ Assay was the method used to sequence TCRbeta CDR3 regions. After extraction, genomic DNA underwent amplification by bias-controlled multiplex PCR, followed by high-throughput sequencing. In the source study's methods: To quantify the absolute abundance of each unique TCRbeta CDR3 region, sequences were collapsed and filtered. T cell fraction was estimated by normalizing TCRbeta template counts to usable DNA, with usable DNA measured through amplification of reference genes found in all nucleated cells. Repertoire TCRs were annotated as SARS-CoV-2-specific when V gene, CDR3 amino acid sequence and J gene were exactly matched to a known reactive TCR set. MIRA supplied the reference SARS-CoV-2 TCR set, which was filtered for enrichment in COVID-19-positive ImmuneCODE repertoires so that public or cross-reactive TCRs were removed. Drawing on the MIRA antigens, annotated TCRs were analysed further at the level of specific ORF or position within ORF. Breadth was defined as the number of annotated unique rearrangements divided by the total number of unique productive rearrangements, and depth was defined as the summed frequency of the annotated unique rearrangements. Two-sided Wilcoxon rank-sum tests were used to compare TCR breadth between groups. In TCRdb, the immuneACCESS table is reduced to in-frame sequences with V and J assigned. These tables do not hold every clone; where another copy was compared, an unresolved V gene accounts for under half, and the others remain unexplained. The DNA gave D and trimming, while V, J and clone size come from that table. This sample has about 350,000 clones in its table, and about 88% of those were observed once. The ten top clones hold less than 4% of the sample.

The rearranged segments are TRBV7-9 and TRBJ1-4; the central 8 bases match TRBD1. The origin of this receptor is a person aged 18-65 years who received the Ad26.COV2.S COVID-19 vaccine or a placebo. The specimen comprised peripheral blood, sampled in a trial of Ad26.COV2.S vaccine versus placebo. The DNA reads TGTGCCAGCAGCTTAGGAGACAGGGGACCTAATGAAAAACTGTTTTTT. The translation is CASSLGDRGPNEKLFF. Joined to the reference TRBV7-9 and TRBJ1-4 proteins, this CDR3 gives the full variable domain: DTGVSQNPRHKITKRGQNVTFRCDPISEHNRLYWYRQTLGQGPEFLTYFQNEAQLEKSRLLSDRFSAERPKGSFSTLEIQRTEQGDSAMYLCASSLGDRGPNEKLFFGSGTQLSVL.